The clone carrying this TCR beta chain was counted between two and nine times. Antigen: not known. The data belong to a study of T-cell memory formation after mild COVID-19. V dropped 2 bases and J dropped 5; count of bases not matched to a gene: 4. CDR1 and CDR2 from the germline V gene are MNHEY and SVGAGI. There are 14 residues in the CDR3. TCRdb passed the 5' RACE reads through MiXCR, listing each CDR3 protein once. The top ten clones hold approximately 15% of a sample with under 400,000 distinct CDR3 sequences, approximately 29% of them seen once. Whole-study findings and limits: SARS-CoV-2 specificity was not confirmed for second-wave clones peaking on day 37.

The receptor was isolated from an adult woman who had mild COVID-19 (a few samples of this study predate the infection). Cell type and time point are not known. The V call is TRBV6-5, the J call TRBJ1-2; 8 nucleotides agree with TRBD1. Sequencing was carried out using PBMCs or a T cell subset sorted from them (not recorded which). CDR3 sequence reads: CASSYRTGIYGYTF. The CDR3 nucleotides read TGTGCCAGCAGTTACCGGACAGGGATTTATGGCTACACCTTC.